This is a list of T cell receptor beta chains from one sample in a study of blood T cell repertoires in COVID-19. Method: immunoSEQ multiplex PCR; TCRdb's copy keeps in-frame clones and lacks some. The sample carries hundreds of thousands of clones, over 75% recorded once. The sequenced sample was peripheral blood. The receptors shown here come from a man at least 80 years old with acute or convalescent COVID-19. Both conserved end residues are part of each CDR3. A D gene is named only where the DNA matches it firmly. The listing skips clone size in some rows; elsewhere it reads once, few, many or a size class.

TRBJ1-2 | 14 | . | TRBD1 | TRBV2 | TGTGCCAGCAGTCGGACAGGGGTGGACTATGGCTACACCTTC | CASSRTGVDYGYTF
TRBJ2-3 | 13 | . | . | TRBV24-1 | TGTGCCACCAGGGGAACATCGGGGGATACGCAGTATTTT | CATRGTSGDTQYF
TRBJ2-3 | 12 | . | . | TRBV9 | TGTGCCAGCAGCGGACAAACAGATACGCAGTATTTT | CASSGQTDTQYF
TRBJ2-5 | 15 | . | . | TRBV5-4 | TGTGCCAGCAGCTCGACTTCTGGGAGTTTTCAGTCCCAGTACTTC | CASSSTSGSFQSQYF
TRBJ2-1 | 15 | . | . | TRBV5-1 | TGCGCCAGCAGCTCGGAGGTGGCAGGGGGGAATGAGCAGTTCTTC | CASSSEVAGGNEQFF
TRBJ2-2 | 16 | few | TRBD2 | TRBV9 | TGTGCCAGCAGCGTAACGGCGGGAGTAGGAGGCGGGGAGCTGTTTTTT | CASSVTAGVGGGELFF
TRBJ1-6 | 15 | few | . | TRBV4-2 | TGTGCCAGCAGCCAAGATACTGATATCAGGTCACCCCTCCACTTT | CASSQDTDIRSPLHF
TRBJ1-4 | 15 | . | . | TRBV5-1 | TGCGCCAGCAGCTACTCCGGGATGGTTGGTGAAAAACTGTTTTTT | CASSYSGMVGEKLFF
TRBJ2-3 | 17 | . | . | TRBV24-1 | TGTGCCACCAGTGACCAGGCCGACGGACTCCACACAGATACGCAGTATTTT | CATSDQADGLHTDTQYF
TRBJ2-1 | 17 | . | TRBD2 | TRBV7-3 | TGTGCCAGCAGCTTAAGAGGGCTAGCGGGAGGGGACAATGAGCAGTTCTTC | CASSLRGLAGGDNEQFF
TRBJ2-2 | 12 | . | . | TRBV28 | TGTGCCAGCAGTAGTCTCCGGGGGAAGCTGTTTTTT | CASSSLRGKLFF
TRBJ1-4 | 14 | . | . | TRBV7-6 | TGTGCCAGCAGCTTAGGGACACAGCATGAAAAACTGTTTTTT | CASSLGTQHEKLFF
TRBJ1-2 | 14 | once | . | TRBV19 | TGTGCCAGTAGTATCGGTTCAACTAACTATGGCTACACCTTC | CASSIGSTNYGYTF
TRBJ1-6 | 14 | . | TRBD1 | TRBV6-5 | TGTGCCAGCAGGTCCGGGACAGGGGTCTCACCCCTCCACTTT | CASRSGTGVSPLHF
TRBJ1-2 | 14 | . | TRBD1 | TRBV5-6 | TGTGCCAGCAGCTCAGGACAGGGTCCCTATGGCTACACCTTC | CASSSGQGPYGYTF
TRBJ1-2 | 13 | once | TRBD1 | TRBV30 | TGTGCCTGGACGGGACAGGGGGCAGGGGGCTACACCTTC | CAWTGQGAGGYTF
TRBJ1-1 | 17 | few | TRBD1 | TRBV19 | TGTGCCAGTAGTATATCCCCATTCCCGGGACAGGGGACTGAAGCTTTCTTT | CASSISPFPGQGTEAFF
TRBJ1-5 | 14 | . | TRBD1 | TRBV6-5 | TGTGCCAGCAGTTCCGGGACAGAGGGTCAGCCCCAGCATTTT | CASSSGTEGQPQHF